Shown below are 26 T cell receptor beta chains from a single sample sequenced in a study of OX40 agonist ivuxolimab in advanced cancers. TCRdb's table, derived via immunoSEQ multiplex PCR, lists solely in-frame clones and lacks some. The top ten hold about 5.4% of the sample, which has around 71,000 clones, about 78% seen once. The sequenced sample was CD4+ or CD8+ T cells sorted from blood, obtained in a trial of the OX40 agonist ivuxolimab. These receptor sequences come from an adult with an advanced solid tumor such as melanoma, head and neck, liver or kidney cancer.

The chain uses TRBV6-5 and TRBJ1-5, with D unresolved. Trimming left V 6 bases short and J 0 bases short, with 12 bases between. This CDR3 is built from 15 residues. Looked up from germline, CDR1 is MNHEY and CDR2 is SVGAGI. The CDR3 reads CASSTKPFSNQPQHF. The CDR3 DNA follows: TGTGCCAGCAGCACAAAACCTTTTAGCAATCAGCCCCAGCATTTT.

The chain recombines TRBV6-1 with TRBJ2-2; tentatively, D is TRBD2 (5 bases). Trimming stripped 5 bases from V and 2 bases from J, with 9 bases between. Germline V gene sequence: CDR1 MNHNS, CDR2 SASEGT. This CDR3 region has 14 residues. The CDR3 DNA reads TGTGCCAGCAGTCGCGGGTTTAACACCGGGGAGCTGTTTTTT. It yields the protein CASSRGFNTGELFF.

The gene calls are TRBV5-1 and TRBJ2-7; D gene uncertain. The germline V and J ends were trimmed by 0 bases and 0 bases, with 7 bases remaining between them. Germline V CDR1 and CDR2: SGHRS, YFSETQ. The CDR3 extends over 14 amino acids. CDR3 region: CASSLDPGSYEQYF. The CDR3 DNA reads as TGCGCCAGCAGCTTGGATCCCGGCTCCTACGAGCAGTACTTC.

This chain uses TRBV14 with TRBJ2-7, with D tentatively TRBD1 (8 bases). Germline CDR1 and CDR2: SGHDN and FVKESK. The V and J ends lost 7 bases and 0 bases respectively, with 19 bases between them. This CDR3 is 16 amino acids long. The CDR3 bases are TGTGCCAGCACCCCAGGGGGCGGGAGAACCTCCTACGAGCAGTACTTC. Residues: CASTPGGGRTSYEQYF.

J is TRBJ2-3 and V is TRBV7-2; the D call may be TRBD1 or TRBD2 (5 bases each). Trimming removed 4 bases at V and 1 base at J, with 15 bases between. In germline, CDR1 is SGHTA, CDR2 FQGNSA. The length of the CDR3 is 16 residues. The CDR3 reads CASSYGTNTRTDTQYF. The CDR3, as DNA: TGTGCCAGCAGCTACGGGACCAATACTCGCACAGATACGCAGTATTTT.

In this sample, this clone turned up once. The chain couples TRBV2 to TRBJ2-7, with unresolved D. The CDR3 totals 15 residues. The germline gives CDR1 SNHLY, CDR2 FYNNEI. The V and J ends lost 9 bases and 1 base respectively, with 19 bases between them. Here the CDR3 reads CASSLEWVSSYEQYF. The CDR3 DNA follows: TGTGCCAGTTCCTTGGAGTGGGTCTCGTCCTACGAGCAGTACTTC.

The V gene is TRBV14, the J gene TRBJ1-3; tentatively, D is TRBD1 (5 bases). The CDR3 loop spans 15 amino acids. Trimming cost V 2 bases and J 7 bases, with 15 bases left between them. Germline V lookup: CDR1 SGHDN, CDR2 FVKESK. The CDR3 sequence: CASSQWGTSRNTIYF. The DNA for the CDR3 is TGTGCCAGCAGCCAATGGGGGACCTCTAGGAACACCATATATTTT.

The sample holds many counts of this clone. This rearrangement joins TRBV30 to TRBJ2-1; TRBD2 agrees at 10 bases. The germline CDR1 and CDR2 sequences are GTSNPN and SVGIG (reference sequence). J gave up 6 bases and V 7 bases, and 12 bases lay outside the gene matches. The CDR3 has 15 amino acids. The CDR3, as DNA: TGTGCCTTCTCTAGCGGGAGTTTTTCGGGCAATGAGCAGTTCTTC. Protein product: CAFSSGSFSGNEQFF.

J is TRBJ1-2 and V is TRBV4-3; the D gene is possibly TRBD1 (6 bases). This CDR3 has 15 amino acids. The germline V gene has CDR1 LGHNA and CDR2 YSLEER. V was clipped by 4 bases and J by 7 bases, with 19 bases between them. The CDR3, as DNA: TGCGCCAGCAGCCTGGAGACGGGGGCGTTGTCTGGCTACACCTTC. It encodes CASSLETGALSGYTF.

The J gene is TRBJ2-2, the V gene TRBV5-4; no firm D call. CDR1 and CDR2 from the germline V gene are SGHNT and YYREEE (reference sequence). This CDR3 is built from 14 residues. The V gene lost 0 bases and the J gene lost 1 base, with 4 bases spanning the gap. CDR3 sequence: CASSLEQNTGELFF. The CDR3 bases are TGTGCCAGCAGCTTGGAGCAGAACACCGGGGAGCTGTTTTTT.

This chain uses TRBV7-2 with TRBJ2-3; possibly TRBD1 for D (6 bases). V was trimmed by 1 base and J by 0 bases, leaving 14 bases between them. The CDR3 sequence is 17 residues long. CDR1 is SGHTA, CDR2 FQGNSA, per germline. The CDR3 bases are TGTGCCAGCAGCTTAGTGGGACAACCCTCTAGCACAGATACGCAGTATTTT. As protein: CASSLVGQPSSTDTQYF.

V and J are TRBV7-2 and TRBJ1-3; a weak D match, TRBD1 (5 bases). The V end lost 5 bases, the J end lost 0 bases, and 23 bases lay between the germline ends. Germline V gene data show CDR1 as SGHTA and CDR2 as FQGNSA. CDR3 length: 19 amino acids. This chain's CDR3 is CASSLLGWIPRDSGNTIYF. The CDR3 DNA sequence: TGTGCCAGCAGCCTATTAGGGTGGATTCCCAGGGACTCTGGAAACACCATATATTTT.

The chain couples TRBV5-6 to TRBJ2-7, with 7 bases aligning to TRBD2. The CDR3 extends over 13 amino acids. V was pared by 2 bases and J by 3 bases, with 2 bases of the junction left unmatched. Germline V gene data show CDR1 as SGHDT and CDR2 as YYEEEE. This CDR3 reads CASSFLADYEQYF. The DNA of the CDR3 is TGTGCCAGCAGCTTTCTAGCGGACTACGAGCAGTACTTC.

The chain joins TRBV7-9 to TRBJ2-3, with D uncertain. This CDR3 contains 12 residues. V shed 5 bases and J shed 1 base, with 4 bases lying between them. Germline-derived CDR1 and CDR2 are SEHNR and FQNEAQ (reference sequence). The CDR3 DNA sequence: TGTGCCAGCAGCCCGGGCACAGATACGCAGTATTTT. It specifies CASSPGTDTQYF.

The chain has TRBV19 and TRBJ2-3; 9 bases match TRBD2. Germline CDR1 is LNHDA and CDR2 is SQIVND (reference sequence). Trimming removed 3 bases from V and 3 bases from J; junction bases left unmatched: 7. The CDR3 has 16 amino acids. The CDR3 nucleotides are TGTGCCAGTAGTATGGCGTCAGCGGGGGGAACAGATACGCAGTATTTT. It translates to CASSMASAGGTDTQYF. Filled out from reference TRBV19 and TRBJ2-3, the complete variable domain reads DGGITQSPKYLFRKEGQNVTLSCEQNLNHDAMYWYRQDPGQGLRLIYYSQIVNDFQKGDIAEGYSVSREKKESFPLTVTSAQKNPTAFYLCASSMASAGGTDTQYFGPGTRLTVL.

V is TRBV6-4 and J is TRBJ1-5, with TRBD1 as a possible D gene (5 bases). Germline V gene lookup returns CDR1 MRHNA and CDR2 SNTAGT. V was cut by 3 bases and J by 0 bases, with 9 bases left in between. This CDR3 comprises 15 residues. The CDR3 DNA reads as TGTGCCAGCAGTGAATCGGGGGATAGCAATCAGCCCCAGCATTTT. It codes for CASSESGDSNQPQHF.

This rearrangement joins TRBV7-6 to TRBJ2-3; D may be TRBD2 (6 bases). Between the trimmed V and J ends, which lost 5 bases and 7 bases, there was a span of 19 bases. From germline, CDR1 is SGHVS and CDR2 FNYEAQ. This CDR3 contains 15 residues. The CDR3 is CASSLGQGSGYTQYF. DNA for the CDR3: TGTGCCAGCAGCCTAGGGCAGGGTAGCGGATATACGCAGTATTTT.

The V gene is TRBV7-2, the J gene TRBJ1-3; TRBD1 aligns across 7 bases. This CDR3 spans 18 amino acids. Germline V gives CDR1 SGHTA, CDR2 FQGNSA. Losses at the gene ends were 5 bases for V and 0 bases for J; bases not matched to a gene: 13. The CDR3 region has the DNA TGTGCCAGCAGCAAAAGACCGGGGACAGACTACTCTGGAAACACCATATATTTT. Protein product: CASSKRPGTDYSGNTIYF.

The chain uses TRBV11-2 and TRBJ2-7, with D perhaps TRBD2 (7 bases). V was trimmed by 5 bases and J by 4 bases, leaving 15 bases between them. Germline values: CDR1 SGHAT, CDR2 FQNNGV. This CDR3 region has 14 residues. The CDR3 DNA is TGTGCCAGCAGCCCCATTCGGGGGGCGTACGAGCAGTACTTC. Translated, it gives CASSPIRGAYEQYF.

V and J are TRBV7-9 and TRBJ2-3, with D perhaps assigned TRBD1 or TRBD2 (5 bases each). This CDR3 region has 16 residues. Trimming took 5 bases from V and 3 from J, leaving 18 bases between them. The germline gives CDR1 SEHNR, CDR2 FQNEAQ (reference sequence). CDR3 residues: CASSTGVGRETDTQYF. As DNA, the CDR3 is TGTGCCAGCAGCACAGGCGTTGGGAGAGAGACAGATACGCAGTATTTT.

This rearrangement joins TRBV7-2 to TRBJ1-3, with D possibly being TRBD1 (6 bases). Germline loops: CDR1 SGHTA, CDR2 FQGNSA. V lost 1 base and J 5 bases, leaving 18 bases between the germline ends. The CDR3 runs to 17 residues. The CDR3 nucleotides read TGTGCCAGCAGCTTAGAGGGGGGAGTGGGGAAGAGAAACACCATATATTTT. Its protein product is CASSLEGGVGKRNTIYF.

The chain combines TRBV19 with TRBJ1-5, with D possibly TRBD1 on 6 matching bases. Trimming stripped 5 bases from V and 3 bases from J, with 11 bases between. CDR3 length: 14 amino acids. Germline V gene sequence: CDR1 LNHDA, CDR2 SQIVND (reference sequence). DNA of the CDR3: TGTGCCAGTAGTGACGGACAGCTCAATCAGCCCCAGCATTTT. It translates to CASSDGQLNQPQHF. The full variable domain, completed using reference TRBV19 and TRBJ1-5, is DGGITQSPKYLFRKEGQNVTLSCEQNLNHDAMYWYRQDPGQGLRLIYYSQIVNDFQKGDIAEGYSVSREKKESFPLTVTSAQKNPTAFYLCASSDGQLNQPQHFGDGTRLSIL.

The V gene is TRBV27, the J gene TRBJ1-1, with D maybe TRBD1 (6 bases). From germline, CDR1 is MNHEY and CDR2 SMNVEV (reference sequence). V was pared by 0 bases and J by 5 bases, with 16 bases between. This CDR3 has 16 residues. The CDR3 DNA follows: TGTGCCAGCAGTTTATCGCCTAGGACAGAGAGGACTGAAGCTTTCTTT. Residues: CASSLSPRTERTEAFF.

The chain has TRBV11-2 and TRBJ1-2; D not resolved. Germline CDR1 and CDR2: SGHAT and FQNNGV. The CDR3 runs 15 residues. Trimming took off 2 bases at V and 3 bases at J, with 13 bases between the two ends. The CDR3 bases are TGTGCCAGCAGCTTATGGGGTTCCAGCCACTATGGCTACACCTTC. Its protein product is CASSLWGSSHYGYTF.

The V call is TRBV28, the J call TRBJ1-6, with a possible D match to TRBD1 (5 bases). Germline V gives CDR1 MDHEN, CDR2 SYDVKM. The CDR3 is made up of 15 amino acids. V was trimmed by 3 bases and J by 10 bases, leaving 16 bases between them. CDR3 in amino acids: CASSLSGGDLSPLHF. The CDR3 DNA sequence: TGTGCCAGCAGTTTGTCCGGGGGGGATTTGTCACCCCTCCACTTT.

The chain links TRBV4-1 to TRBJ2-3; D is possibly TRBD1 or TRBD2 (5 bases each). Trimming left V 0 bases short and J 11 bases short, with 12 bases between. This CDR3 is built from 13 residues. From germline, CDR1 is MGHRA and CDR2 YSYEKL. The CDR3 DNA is TGCGCCAGCAGCCAAGATGGGCCGAGGGGGCAGTATTTT. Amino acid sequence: CASSQDGPRGQYF.